Below are 6 T cell receptor beta chains sequenced from a single sample in a study of immune cell composition in non-small cell lung cancer. Assay used: immunoSEQ multiplex PCR; TCRdb lists only in-frame clones, some missing. The data show approximately 3,500 clones, about 80% seen once. Normal lung was taken at the farthest possible site, at least 3 cm from tumour. Sequencing used non-adjacent lung tissue. The receptors stem from a human donor with non-small cell lung cancer.

A note on this clone: The germline gene is not matched at one end of the junction; a read error may be the cause. The chain carries TRBV19 and TRBJ2-3; 8 positions agree with TRBD2. There are 14 residues in the CDR3. CDR1 and CDR2 (germline): LNHDA, SQIVND (reference sequence). CDR3 residues: CASMERGYTYTQYF. DNA of the CDR3: TGTGCCAGTATGGAGCGGGGGTACACATATACGCAGTATTTT.

This clone was recorded a few times. V gene TRBV9 combines with J gene TRBJ2-2; TRBD1 might be the D (5 bases). Germline V gene lookup returns CDR1 SGDLS and CDR2 YYNGEE. Trimming removed 5 bases at V and 1 base at J, with 12 bases between. The length of the CDR3 is 15 residues. The chain's CDR3 is CASRAAGRNTGELFF. The CDR3 nucleotides are TGTGCCAGCAGGGCAGCAGGGCGGAACACCGGGGAGCTGTTTTTT.

The chain joins TRBV19 to TRBJ1-6; 7 bases line up with TRBD1. V was pared by 1 base and J by 12 bases, with 12 bases of the junction left unmatched. This CDR3 region has 16 residues. Germline values: CDR1 LNHDA, CDR2 SQIVND (reference sequence). CDR3 residues: CASSIGGGTAGRPLHF. CDR3 DNA: TGTGCCAGTAGTATAGGAGGAGGGACAGCCGGCCGACCCCTCCACTTT.

The chain is built from TRBV11-2 and TRBJ1-2; possibly TRBD1 for D (5 bases). The V end lost 1 base, the J end lost 4 bases, and 10 bases lay between the germline ends. The V gene's germline CDR1 is SGHAT and CDR2 FQNNGV. This CDR3 has 14 amino acids. In nucleotides, the CDR3 is TGTGCCAGCAGCTTAGTCGAGGGGTCCTATGGCTACACCTTC. Translating gives CASSLVEGSYGYTF.

The genes are TRBV19 and TRBJ2-1; 9 nucleotides align to TRBD2. The CDR3 is made up of 16 amino acids. Germline CDR1 and CDR2: LNHDA and SQIVND (reference sequence). The trim removed 7 bases at V and 8 bases at J, leaving 15 bases unmatched. CDR3 bases: TGTGCCAGTATGGCCGCGGGGACTAGCCGCCGGGATGAGCAGTTCTTC. Translating gives CASMAAGTSRRDEQFF. The entire variable domain, with the rest obtained from reference TRBV19 and TRBJ2-1, is as follows: DGGITQSPKYLFRKEGQNVTLSCEQNLNHDAMYWYRQDPGQGLRLIYYSQIVNDFQKGDIAEGYSVSREKKESFPLTVTSAQKNPTAFYLCASMAAGTSRRDEQFFGPGTRLTVL.

A note on this clone: Other DNA sequences from this sample encode an identical CDR3 as well. This rearrangement joins TRBV10-3 to TRBJ2-1; possibly TRBD1 for D (6 bases). CDR1 and CDR2 (germline): ENHRY, SYGVKD. Trimming took off 4 bases at V and 10 bases at J, with 14 bases between the two ends. The CDR3 has 13 residues. The CDR3 reads CAISGLQGGEQFF. For the CDR3, the DNA is TGTGCCATCAGTGGATTACAGGGCGGAGAGCAGTTCTTC.